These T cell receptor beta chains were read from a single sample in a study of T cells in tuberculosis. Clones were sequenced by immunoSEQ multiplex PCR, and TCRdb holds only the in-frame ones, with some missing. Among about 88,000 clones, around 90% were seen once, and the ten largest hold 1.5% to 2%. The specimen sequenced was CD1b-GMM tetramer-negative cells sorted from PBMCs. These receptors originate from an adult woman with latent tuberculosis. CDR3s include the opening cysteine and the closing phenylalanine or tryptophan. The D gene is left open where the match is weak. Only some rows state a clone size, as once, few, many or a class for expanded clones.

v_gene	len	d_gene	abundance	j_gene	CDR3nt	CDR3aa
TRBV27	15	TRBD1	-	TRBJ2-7	TGTGCCAGCAGTCGGGCCGGGACAGTACTTTACGAGCAGTACTTC	CASSRAGTVLYEQYF
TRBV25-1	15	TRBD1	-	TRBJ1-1	TGTGCCAGCAGTGAATTATATCAGGGGGTCACTGAAGCTTTCTTT	CASSELYQGVTEAFF
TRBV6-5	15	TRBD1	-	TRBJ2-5	TGTGCCAGCAGTTACCGGGACAGGGGGCGAGAGACCCAGTACTTC	CASSYRDRGRETQYF
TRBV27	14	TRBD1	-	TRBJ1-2	TGTGCCAGCAGTTACCAGGGGGCTAACTATGGCTACACCTTC	CASSYQGANYGYTF
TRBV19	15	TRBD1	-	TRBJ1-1	TGTGCCACCACGAGCACGGGACAGCCGAACACTGAAGCTTTCTTT	CATTSTGQPNTEAFF
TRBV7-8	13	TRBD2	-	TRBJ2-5	TGTGCCAGCCACCCAGGACTAGAGAAGACCCAGTACTTC	CASHPGLEKTQYF
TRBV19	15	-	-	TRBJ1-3	TGTGCCAGTAGCACCCATTCGGGGGGTGGAAACACCATATATTTT	CASSTHSGGGNTIYF
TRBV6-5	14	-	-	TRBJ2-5	TGTGCCAGCAGTTACGGGGGGAGTCAAGAGACCCAGTACTTC	CASSYGGSQETQYF
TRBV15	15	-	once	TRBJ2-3	TGCGCCACCAGCAGAGAAATCTCTAGCACAGATACGCAGTATTTT	CATSREISSTDTQYF
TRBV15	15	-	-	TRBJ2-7	TGTGCCACCAGCAGAGATAGGGACACCGGGGGGGAGCAGTACTTC	CATSRDRDTGGEQYF
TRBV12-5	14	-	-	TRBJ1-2	TGTGCTAGTGGTCTTGGCGACGAGGCCTATGGCTACACCTTC	CASGLGDEAYGYTF
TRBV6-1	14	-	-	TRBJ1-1	TGTGCCAGCAGTTTTCGGGGGGCGGACACTGAAGCTTTCTTT	CASSFRGADTEAFF
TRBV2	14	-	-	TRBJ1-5	TGTGCCAGCAATAGCGGAGGTGGCAATCAGCCCCAGCATTTT	CASNSGGGNQPQHF
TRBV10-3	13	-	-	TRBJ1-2	TGTGCCACCCAAGGAACAGGAAACTATGGCTACACCTTC	CATQGTGNYGYTF
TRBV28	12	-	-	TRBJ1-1	TGTGCCAGCACCCCGAGGAACACTGAAGCTTTCTTT	CASTPRNTEAFF
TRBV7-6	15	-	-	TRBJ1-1	TGTGCCAGCAGCTCCACCCCAACAGGGTATAGTGAAGCTTTCTTT	CASSSTPTGYSEAFF
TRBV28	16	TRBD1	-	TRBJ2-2	TGTGCCAGCAGTTTATTCCCAGGACAGGACACCGGGGAGCTGTTTTTT	CASSLFPGQDTGELFF
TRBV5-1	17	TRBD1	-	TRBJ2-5	TGCGCCAGCAGCTTGGGACAGGGGGCCGTAGGTAGAGAGACCCAGTACTTC	CASSLGQGAVGRETQYF
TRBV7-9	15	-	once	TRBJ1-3	TGTGCCAGCAACTTAGGGGCAGACTCTGGAAACACCATATATTTT	CASNLGADSGNTIYF
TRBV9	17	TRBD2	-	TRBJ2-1	TGTGCCAGCAGCGATTTGGGACTAGCGGGCGTCCGCAATGAGCAGTTCTTC	CASSDLGLAGVRNEQFF
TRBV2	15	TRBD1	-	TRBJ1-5	TGTGCCAGCAGTGGTACAGGGGGCCCAAATCAGCCCCAGCATTTT	CASSGTGGPNQPQHF
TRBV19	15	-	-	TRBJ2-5	TGTGCCAGTAGTAGGCGGGACAGCTTACAAGAGACCCAGTACTTC	CASSRRDSLQETQYF
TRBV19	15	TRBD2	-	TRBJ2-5	TGTGCCAGTAGTCTTTTAGCGGGGGGGCAGGGGACCCAGTACTTC	CASSLLAGGQGTQYF
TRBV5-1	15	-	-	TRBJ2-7	TGCGCCAGCAGCTTGGGCGCTAGCCCCACCTACGAGCAGTACTTC	CASSLGASPTYEQYF
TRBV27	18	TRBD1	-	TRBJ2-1	TGTGCCAGCAGTCCCACCGGGACAGCTAAAGGACTTAGAAAGGAGCAGTTCTTC	CASSPTGTAKGLRKEQFF
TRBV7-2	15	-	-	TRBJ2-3	TGTGCCAGCAGCTTAGTTAACAGGGAGACAGATACGCAGTATTTT	CASSLVNRETDTQYF
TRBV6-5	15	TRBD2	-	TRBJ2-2	TGTGCCAGCAGTTATGGCGGGGGGCCCGCCGGGGAGCTGTTTTTT	CASSYGGGPAGELFF
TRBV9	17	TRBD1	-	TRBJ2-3	TGTGCCAGCAGTGACTCACCGGGACAGGGAGGAGGAGATACGCAGTATTTT	CASSDSPGQGGGDTQYF
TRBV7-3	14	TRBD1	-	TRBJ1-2	TGTGCCAGCAGCTCGTCCGGGACAGGGGGCCCCTACACCTTC	CASSSSGTGGPYTF
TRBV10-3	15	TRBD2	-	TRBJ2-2	TGTGCCATCAGTGAACTAGCGGGGTACACCGGGGAGCTGTTTTTT	CAISELAGYTGELFF
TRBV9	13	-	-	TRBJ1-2	TGTGCCAGCAGCGTCCGTGGAGGGGATGGCTACACCTTC	CASSVRGGDGYTF
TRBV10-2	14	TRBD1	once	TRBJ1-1	TGCGCCAGCACCCCGGGACAGGGGAACACTGAAGCTTTCTTT	CASTPGQGNTEAFF
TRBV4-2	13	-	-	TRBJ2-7	TGTGCCAGCAGCCAAGGCCGCCAGGACGAGCAGTACTTC	CASSQGRQDEQYF
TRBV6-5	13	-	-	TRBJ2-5	TGTGCCAGCTCTGGGGGGAGCCAAGAGACCCAGTACTTC	CASSGGSQETQYF
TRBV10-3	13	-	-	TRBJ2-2	TGTGCCACCGGGACTTATAACACCGGGGAGCTGTTTTTT	CATGTYNTGELFF
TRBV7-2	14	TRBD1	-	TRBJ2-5	TGTGCCAGCAGCTCAGGGGGCTGGCAAGGGACCCAGTACTTC	CASSSGGWQGTQYF